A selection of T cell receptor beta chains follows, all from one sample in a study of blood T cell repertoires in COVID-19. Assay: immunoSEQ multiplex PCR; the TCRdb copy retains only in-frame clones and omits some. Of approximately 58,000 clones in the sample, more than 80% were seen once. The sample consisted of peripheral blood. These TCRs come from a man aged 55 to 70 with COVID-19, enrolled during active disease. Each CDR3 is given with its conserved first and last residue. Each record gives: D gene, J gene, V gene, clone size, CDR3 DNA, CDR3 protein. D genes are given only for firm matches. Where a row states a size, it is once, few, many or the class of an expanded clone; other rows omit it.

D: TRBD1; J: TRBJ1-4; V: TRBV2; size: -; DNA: TGTGCCAGCACCTCGACAGGGGGAAATGAAAAACTGTTTTTT; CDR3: CASTSTGGNEKLFF
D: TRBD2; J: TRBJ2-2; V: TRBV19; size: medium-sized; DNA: TGTGCCAGTAGTCCCAGGACTAGCGGGAGTTTCGCGAACACCGGGGAGCTGTTTTTT; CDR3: CASSPRTSGSFANTGELFF
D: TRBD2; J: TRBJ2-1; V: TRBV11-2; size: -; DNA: TGTGCCAGCAGCTCCCGAGCGGGATCCTACAATGAGCAGTTCTTC; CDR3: CASSSRAGSYNEQFF
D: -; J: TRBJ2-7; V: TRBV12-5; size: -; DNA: TGTGCTAGTGGTGAGAGGTCCTACGAGCAGTACTTC; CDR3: CASGERSYEQYF
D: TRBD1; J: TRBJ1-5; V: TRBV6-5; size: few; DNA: TGTGCCAGCTCGGACAGGGAGTTTCAGCCCCAGCATTTT; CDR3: CASSDREFQPQHF
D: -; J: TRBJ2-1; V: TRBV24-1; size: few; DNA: TGTGCCACCAGTGGGAGAGGGTGGGACTTCCGTTGGGAGCAGTTCTTC; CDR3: CATSGRGWDFRWEQFF
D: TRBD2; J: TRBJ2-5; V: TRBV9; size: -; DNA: TGTGCCAGCAGCGTAACTAGCGGGGGGGGTCTTGGGACCCAGTACTTC; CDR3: CASSVTSGGGLGTQYF
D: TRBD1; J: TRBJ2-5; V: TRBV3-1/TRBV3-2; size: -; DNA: TGTGCCAGCAGTCTAGGACAGGCGCAAGAGACCCAGTACTTC; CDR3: CASSLGQAQETQYF
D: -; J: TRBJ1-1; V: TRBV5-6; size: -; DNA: TGTGCCAGCAGCTTGGGGCAGGTAGGCACTGAAGCTTTCTTT; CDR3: CASSLGQVGTEAFF
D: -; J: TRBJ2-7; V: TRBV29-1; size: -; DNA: TGCAGCGTTGGTGGAGGGCTCTCCTACGAGCAGTACTTC; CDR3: CSVGGGLSYEQYF
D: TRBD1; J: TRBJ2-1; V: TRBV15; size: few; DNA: TGTGCCACCAGCAGAGGACAGGGGGCGTTGAATGAGCAGTTCTTC; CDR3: CATSRGQGALNEQFF
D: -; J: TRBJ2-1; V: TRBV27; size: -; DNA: TGTGCCAGCAGTTCCGCTATGAGCTCCTACAATGAGCAGTTCTTC; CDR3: CASSSAMSSYNEQFF
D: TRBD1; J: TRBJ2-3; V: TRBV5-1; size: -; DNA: TGCGCCAGCAGCCCGGAGACAGGGATAAGCACAGATACGCAGTATTTT; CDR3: CASSPETGISTDTQYF
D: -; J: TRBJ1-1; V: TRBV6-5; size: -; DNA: TGTGCCAGCAGGGGAGGCGTCAACACTGAAGCTTTCTTT; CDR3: CASRGGVNTEAFF
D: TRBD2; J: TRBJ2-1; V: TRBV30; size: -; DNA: TGTGCCTGGAGTGTACCCGGCGGGGGGCCCTACAATGAGCAGTTCTTC; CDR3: CAWSVPGGGPYNEQFF
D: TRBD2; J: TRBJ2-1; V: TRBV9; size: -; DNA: TGTGCCAGCAGCCCCCGGACTAGCGGGACCCCCAATGAGCAGTTCTTC; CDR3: CASSPRTSGTPNEQFF
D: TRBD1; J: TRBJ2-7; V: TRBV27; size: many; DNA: TGTGCCAGCGGGACGCCGGGACAGGGAGCCTACGAGCAGTACTTC; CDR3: CASGTPGQGAYEQYF